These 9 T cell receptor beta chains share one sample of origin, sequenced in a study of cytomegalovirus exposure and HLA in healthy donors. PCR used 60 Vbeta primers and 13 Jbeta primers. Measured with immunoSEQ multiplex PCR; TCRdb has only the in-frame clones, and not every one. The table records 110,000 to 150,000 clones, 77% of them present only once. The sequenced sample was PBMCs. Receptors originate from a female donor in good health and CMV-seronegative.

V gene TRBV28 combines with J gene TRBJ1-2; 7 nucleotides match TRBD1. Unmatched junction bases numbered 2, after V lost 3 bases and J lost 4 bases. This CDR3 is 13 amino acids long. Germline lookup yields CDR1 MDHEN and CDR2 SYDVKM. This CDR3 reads CASSFGQVYGYTF. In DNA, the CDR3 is TGTGCCAGCAGTTTCGGACAGGTCTATGGCTACACCTTC.

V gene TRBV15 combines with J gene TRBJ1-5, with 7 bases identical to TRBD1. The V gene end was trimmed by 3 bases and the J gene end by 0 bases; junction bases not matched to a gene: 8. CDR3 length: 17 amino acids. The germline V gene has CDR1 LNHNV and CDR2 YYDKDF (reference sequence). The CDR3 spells CATSSGDSGYSNQPQHF. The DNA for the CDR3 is TGTGCCACCAGCAGCGGGGACAGTGGGTATAGCAATCAGCCCCAGCATTTT. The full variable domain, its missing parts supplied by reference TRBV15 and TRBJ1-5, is DAMVIQNPRYQVTQFGKPVTLSCSQTLNHNVMYWYQQKSSQAPKLLFHYYDKDFNNEADTPDNFQSRRPNTSFCFLDIRSPGLGDTAMYLCATSSGDSGYSNQPQHFGDGTRLSIL.

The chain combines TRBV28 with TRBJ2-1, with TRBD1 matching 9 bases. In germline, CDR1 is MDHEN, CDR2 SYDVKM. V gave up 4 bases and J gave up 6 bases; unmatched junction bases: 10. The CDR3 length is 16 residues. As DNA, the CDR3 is TGTGCCAGCAGTTCCATTGCGACAGGGGGGGCCAATGAGCAGTTCTTC. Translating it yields CASSSIATGGANEQFF.

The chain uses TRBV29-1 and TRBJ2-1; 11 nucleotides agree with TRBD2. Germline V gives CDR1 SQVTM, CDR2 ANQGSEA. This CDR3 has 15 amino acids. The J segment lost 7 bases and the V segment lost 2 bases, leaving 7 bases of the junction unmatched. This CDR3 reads CSVESRLAGRNEQFF. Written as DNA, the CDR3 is TGCAGCGTTGAAAGTAGACTAGCGGGAAGAAATGAGCAGTTCTTC.

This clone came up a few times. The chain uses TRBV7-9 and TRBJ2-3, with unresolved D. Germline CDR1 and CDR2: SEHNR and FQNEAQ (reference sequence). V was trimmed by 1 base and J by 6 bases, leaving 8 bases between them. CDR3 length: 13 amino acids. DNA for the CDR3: TGTGCCAGCAGCTTAGAGAGAGAGGATACGCAGTATTTT. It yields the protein CASSLEREDTQYF.

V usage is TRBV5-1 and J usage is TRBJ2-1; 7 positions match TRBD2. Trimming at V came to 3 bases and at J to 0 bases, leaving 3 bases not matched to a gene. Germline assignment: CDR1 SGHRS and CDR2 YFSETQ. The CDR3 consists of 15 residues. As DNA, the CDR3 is TGCGCCAGCAGCTCGAGCGGGACCTCCTACAATGAGCAGTTCTTC. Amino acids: CASSSSGTSYNEQFF.

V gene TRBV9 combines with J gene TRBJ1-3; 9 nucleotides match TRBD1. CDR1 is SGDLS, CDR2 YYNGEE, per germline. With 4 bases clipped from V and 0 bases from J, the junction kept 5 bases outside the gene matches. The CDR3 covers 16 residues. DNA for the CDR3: TGTGCCAGCAGCTTACAGGGGGCCTTCTCTGGAAACACCATATATTTT. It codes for CASSLQGAFSGNTIYF.

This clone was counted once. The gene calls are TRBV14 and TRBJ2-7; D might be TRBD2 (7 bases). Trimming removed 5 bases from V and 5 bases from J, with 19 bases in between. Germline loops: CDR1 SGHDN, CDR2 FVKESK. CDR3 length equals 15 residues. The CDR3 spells CASSSTGGPANEQYF. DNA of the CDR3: TGTGCCAGCAGCTCAACGGGGGGCCCGGCCAACGAGCAGTACTTC.

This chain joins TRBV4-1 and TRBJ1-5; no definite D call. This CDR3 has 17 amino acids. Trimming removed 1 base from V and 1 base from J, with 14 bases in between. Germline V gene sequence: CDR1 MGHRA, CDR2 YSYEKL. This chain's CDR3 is CASSQGLGGSSNQPQHF. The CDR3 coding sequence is TGCGCCAGCAGCCAAGGCCTCGGCGGAAGCAGCAATCAGCCCCAGCATTTT.